The entry that follows covers one T cell receptor (beta chain) sequence. This specimen comes from a study of OX40 agonist ivuxolimab in advanced cancers. The ends lost 2 bases at V and 7 bases at J; junction bases unmatched: 8. Germline loops: CDR1 SGHVS, CDR2 FQNEAQ. CDR3 length equals 15 residues. Assay used: immunoSEQ multiplex PCR; TCRdb lists only in-frame clones, some missing. Among around 80,000 clones listed, roughly 86% were seen once. The chain combines TRBV7-8 with TRBJ1-5; 7 bases match TRBD1. The sample here was CD4+ or CD8+ T cells sorted from blood, taken in a trial of the OX40 agonist ivuxolimab. This clonotype originated in an adult with an advanced solid tumor such as melanoma, head and neck, liver or kidney cancer. The CDR3 DNA sequence: TGTGCCAGCAGCTTAACGGGACAGCGAGGCCAGCCCCAGCATTTT. This translates into CASSLTGQRGQPQHF.